This T cell receptor beta chain emerged from a study of T cell repertoires in cytomegalovirus infection. The overall study: Public TCR beta signatures indicated both CMV infection and matching HLA type.

The trim removed 10 bases at V and 3 bases at J, leaving 10 bases unmatched. The CDR3 contains 15 residues. About this clonotype itself: Its antigen is undetermined.

TCRdb reprocessed the reads with MiXCR, giving one entry per CDR3 protein. Found here are hundreds of thousands of distinct CDR3 sequences, approximately 32% of them singletons; the top ten hold around 12%. Study conclusions and caveats: The ex vivo response was dominated by HLA-C-restricted CMV-specific TCR beta clonotypes.

The sequences come from cultured CD8+ T cells from PBMCs, collected from culture after CMV antigen stimulation. This receptor was taken from a human donor in good health (CMV status not recorded). Some clones in this sample may be carry-over from other donors' samples. The chain couples TRBV12-3 or TRBV12-4 to TRBJ2-7; 12 nucleotides match TRBD1. This CDR3 reads CANSGTGGGNYEQYF. The CDR3 coding sequence is TGTGCCAACAGCGGGACAGGGGGCGGAAACTACGAGCAGTACTTC.